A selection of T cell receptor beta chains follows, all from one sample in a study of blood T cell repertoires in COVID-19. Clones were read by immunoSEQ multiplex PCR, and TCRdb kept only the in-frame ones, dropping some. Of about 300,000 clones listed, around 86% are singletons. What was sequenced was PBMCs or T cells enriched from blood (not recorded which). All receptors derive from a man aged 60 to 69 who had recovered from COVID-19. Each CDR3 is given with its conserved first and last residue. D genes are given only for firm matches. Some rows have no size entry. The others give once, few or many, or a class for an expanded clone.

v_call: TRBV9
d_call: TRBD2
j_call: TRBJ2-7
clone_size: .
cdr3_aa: CASSVGPGGSYEQYF

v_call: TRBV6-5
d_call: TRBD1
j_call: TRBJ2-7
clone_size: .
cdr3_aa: CASSYFGDRDYEQYF

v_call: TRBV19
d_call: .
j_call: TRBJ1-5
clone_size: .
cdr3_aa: CASSRWTDNSNQPQHF

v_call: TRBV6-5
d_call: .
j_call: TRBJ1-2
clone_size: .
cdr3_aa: CASSDTGHYGYTF

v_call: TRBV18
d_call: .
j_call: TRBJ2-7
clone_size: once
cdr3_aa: CASSPLADSYEQYF

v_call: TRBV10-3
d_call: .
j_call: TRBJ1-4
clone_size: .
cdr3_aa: CAIWGGTNEKLFF

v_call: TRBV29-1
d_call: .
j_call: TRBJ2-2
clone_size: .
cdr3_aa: CSVAGSNTGELFF

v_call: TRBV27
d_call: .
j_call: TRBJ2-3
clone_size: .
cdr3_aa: CASSPNPDPRSTDTQYF

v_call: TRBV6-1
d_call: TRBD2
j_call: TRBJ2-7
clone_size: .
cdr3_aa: CASSEGSWLAGNEQYF

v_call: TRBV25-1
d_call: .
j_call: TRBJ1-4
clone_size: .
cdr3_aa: CASSEFRGGTNEKLFF

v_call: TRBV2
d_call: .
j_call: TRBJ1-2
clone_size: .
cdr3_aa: CASSVMNYGYTF

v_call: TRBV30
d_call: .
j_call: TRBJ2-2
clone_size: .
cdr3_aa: CAWSPRGRNRVVTGELFF

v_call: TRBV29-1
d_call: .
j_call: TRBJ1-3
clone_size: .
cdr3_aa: CSVEYGHTIYF

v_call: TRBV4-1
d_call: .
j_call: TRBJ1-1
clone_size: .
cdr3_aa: CASSLNSRENTEAFF

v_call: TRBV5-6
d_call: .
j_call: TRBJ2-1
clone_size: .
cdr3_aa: CASSSLGLGNEQFF

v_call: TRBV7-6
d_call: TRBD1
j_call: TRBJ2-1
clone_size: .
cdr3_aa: CASSYEPGQSYNEQFF

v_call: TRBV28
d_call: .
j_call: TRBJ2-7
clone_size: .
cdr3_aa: CASRRRRDTTYEQYF

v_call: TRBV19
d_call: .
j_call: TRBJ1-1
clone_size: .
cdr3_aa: CASSPGVPEAFF

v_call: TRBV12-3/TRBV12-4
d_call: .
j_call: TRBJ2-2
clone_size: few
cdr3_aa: CASRYRALGELFF

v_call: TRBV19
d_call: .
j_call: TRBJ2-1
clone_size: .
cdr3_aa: CASKPQALRNEQFF

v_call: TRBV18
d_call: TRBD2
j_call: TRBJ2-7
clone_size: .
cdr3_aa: CASSQSYGTSGFPSSYEQYF

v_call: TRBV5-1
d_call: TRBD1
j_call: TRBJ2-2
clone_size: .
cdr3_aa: CASSWGQAISTGELFF

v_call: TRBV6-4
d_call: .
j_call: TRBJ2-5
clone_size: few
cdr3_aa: CASSPSPEETQYF

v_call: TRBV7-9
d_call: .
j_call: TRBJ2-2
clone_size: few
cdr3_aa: CASSSDQRSGGELFF

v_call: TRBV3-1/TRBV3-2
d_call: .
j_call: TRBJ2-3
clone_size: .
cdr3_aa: CASSQYGTQYF

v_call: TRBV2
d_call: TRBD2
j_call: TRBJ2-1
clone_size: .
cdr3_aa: CASSETGGSFSEQFF

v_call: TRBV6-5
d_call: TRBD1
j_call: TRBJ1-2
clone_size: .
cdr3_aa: CASSRTGREVGYTF

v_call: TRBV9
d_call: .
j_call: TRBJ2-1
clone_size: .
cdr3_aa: CASSASPGLYNEQFF

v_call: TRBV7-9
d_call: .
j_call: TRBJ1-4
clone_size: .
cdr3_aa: CASSPGNEKLFF

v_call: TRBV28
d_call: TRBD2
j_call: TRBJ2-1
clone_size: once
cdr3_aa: CASSELAGGRNEQFF

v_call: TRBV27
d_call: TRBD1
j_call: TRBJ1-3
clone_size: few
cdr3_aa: CASSPDRVGNTIYF

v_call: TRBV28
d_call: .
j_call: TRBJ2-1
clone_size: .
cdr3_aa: CASSPGVPNEQFF

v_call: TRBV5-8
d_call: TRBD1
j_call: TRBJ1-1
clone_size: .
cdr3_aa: CASSLGTGGGTEAFF

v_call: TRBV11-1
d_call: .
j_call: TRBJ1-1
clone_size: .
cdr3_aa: CASSFIGGSMNTEAFF

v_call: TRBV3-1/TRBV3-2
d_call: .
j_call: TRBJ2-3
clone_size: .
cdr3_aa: CASSPTSWKAADTQYF